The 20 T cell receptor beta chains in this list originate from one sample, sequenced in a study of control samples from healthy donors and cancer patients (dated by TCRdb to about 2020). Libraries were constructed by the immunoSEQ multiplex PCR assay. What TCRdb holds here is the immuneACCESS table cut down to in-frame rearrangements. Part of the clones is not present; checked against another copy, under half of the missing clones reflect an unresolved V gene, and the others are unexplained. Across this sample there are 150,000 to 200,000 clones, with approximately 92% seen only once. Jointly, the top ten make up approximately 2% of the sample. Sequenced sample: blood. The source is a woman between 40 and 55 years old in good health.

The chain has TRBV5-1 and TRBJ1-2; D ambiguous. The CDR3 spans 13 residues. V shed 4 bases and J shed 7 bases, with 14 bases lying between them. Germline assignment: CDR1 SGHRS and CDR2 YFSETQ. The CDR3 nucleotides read TGCGCCAGCAGCCCCCGAATCGAGTCTGGCTACACCTTC. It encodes CASSPRIESGYTF.

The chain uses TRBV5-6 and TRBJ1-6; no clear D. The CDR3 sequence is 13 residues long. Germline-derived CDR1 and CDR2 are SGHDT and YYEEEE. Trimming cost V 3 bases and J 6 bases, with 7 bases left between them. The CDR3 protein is CASSSGPNSPLHF. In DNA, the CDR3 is TGTGCCAGCAGCTCCGGACCTAATTCACCCCTCCACTTT.

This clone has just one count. The CDR3 coding sequence is TGTGCCAGTACGGACAGATCATCCTACGAGCAGTACTTC. This codes for CASTDRSSYEQYF. The chain carries TRBV5-4 and TRBJ2-7; weak D call: TRBD1 (6 bases). The CDR3 is 13 amino acids. The ends were cut back, 8 bases at V and 1 base at J, with 13 bases in the middle. Germline V gene sequence: CDR1 SGHNT, CDR2 YYREEE (reference sequence). Supplemented by reference TRBV5-4 and TRBJ2-7, the full variable domain reads ETGVTQSPTHLIKTRGQQVTLRCSSQSGHNTVSWYQQALGQGPQFIFQYYREEENGRGNFPPRFSGLQFPNYSSELNVNALELDDSALYLCASTDRSSYEQYFGPGTRLTVT.

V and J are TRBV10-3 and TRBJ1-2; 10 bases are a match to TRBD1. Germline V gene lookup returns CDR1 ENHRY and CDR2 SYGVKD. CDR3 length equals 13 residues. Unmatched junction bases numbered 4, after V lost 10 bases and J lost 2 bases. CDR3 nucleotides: TGTGCCACCGAGACAGGGGGCAACTATGGCTACACCTTC. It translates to CATETGGNYGYTF.

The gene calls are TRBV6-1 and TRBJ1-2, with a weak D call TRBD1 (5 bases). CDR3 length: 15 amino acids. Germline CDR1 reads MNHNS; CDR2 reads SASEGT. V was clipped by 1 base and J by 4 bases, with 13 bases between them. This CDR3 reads CASSEVTGDIYGYTF. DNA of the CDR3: TGTGCCAGCAGTGAAGTAACAGGAGATATCTATGGCTACACCTTC.

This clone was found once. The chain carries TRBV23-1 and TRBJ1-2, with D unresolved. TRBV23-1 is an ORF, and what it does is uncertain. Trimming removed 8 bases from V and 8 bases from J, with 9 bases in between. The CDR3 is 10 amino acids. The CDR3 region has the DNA TGCGCCAGCCGCAAGTTCGGCTACACCTTC. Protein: CASRKFGYTF.

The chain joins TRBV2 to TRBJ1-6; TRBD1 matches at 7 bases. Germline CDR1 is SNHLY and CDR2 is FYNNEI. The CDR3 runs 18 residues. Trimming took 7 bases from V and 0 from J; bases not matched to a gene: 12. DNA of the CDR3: TGTGCCAGCACCGGGCCCGACAGGGAGAGCTCCTATAATTCACCCCTCCACTTT. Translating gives CASTGPDRESSYNSPLHF.

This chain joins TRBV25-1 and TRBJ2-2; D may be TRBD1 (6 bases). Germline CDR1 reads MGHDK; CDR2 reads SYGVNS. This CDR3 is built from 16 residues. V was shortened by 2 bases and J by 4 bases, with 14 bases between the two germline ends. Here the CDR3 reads CASSEEVTGSTGELFF. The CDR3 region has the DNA TGTGCCAGCAGTGAAGAGGTCACAGGGAGCACCGGGGAGCTGTTTTTT.

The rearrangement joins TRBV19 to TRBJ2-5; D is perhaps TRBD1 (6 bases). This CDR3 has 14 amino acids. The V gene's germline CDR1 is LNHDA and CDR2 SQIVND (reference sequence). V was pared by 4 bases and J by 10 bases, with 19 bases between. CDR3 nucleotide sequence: TGTGCCAGTAGTAGAAACAGGGTACGACAGGACCAGTACTTC. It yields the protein CASSRNRVRQDQYF.

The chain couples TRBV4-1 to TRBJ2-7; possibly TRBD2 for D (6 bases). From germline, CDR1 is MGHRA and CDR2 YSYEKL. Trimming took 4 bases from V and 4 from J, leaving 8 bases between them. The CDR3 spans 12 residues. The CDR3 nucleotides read TGCGCCAGCAGCCCCGGGGGATACGAGCAGTACTTC. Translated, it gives CASSPGGYEQYF.

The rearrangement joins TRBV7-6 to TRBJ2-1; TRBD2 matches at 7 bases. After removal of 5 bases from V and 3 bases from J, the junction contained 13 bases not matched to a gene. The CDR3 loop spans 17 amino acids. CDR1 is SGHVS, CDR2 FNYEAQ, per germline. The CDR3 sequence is CASSTSLRDYLYNEQFF. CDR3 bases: TGTGCCAGCAGCACCTCCCTCCGGGACTACCTCTACAATGAGCAGTTCTTC.

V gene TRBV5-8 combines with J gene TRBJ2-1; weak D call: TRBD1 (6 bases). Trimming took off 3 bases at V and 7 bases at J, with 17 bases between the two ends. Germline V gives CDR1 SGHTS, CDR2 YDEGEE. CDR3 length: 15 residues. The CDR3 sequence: CASSYGTFRGNEQFF. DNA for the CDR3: TGTGCCAGCAGCTACGGGACCTTTAGGGGGAATGAGCAGTTCTTC.

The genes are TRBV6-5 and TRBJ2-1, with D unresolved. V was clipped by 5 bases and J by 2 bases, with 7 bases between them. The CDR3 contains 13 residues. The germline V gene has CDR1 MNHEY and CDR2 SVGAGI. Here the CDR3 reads CASSKSPYNEQFF. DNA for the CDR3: TGTGCCAGCAGTAAGTCCCCCTACAATGAGCAGTTCTTC.

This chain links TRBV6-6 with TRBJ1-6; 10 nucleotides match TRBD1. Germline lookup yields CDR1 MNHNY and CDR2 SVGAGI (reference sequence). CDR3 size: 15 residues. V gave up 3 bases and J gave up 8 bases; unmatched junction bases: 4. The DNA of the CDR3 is TGTGCCAGCAGTTATGGCGGACAGGGGGATTCACCCCTCCACTTT. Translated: CASSYGGQGDSPLHF.

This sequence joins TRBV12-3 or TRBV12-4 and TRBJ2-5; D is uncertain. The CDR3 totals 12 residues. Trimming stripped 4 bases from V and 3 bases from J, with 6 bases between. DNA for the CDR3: TGTGCCAGCAGTTGGGGTGAAGAGACCCAGTACTTC. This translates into CASSWGEETQYF.

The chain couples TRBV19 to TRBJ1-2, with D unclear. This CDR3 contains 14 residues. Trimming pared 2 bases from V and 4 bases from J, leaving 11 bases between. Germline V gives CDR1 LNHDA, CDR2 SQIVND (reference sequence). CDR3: CASSITGSSYGYTF. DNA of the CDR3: TGTGCCAGTAGTATAACCGGCAGCTCCTATGGCTACACCTTC.

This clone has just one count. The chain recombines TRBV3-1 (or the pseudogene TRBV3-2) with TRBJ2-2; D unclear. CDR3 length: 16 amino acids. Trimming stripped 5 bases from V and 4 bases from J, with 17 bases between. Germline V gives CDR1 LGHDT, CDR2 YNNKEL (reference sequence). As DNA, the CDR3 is TGTGCCAGCAGCTCTCAAGGACGGCGTGGCACCGGGGAGCTGTTTTTT. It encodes CASSSQGRRGTGELFF.

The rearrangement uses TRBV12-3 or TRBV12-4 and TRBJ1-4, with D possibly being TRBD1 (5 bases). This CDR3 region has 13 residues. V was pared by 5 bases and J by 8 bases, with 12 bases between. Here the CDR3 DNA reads TGTGCCAGCAGTCCCAGGGATAGCGAAAAACTGTTTTTT. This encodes CASSPRDSEKLFF.

CDR3 DNA sequence: TGTGCCAGCAGCACTAGCTCCTACAATGAGCAGTTCTTC. Translation: CASSTSSYNEQFF. This chain joins TRBV9 and TRBJ2-1; tentatively, D is TRBD2 (5 bases). The V gene lost 4 bases and the J gene lost 0 bases, with 5 bases spanning the gap. The CDR3 sequence is 13 residues long. Germline CDR1 and CDR2: SGDLS and YYNGEE.

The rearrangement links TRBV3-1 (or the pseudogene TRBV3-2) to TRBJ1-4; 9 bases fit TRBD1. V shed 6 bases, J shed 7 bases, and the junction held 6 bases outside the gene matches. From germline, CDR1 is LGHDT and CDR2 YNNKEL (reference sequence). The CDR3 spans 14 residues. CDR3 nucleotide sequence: TGTGCCAGCAGGAGACAGGGGGTGGGTGAAAAACTGTTTTTT. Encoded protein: CASRRQGVGEKLFF.